This is a list of T cell receptor beta chains from one sample in a study of OX40 agonist ivuxolimab in advanced cancers. Assay: immunoSEQ multiplex PCR; the TCRdb copy retains only in-frame clones and omits some. The table records 85,000 to 95,000 clones, about 88% of them present only once. The sample was CD4+ or CD8+ T cells sorted from blood, taken in a trial of the OX40 agonist ivuxolimab. The receptors come from an adult with an advanced solid tumor such as melanoma, head and neck, liver or kidney cancer. Each CDR3 is given with its conserved first and last residue. A D gene is named only where the DNA matches it firmly. The size field is filled for only some rows; it gives once, few, many or a size class.

clone_size: NA; v_call: TRBV7-3; j_call: TRBJ2-3; d_call: TRBD2; cdr3_nt: TGTGCCAGCAGCTTAGGCAATAGCGGGGGGCCGAGATCCACAGATACGCAGTATTTT; cdr3_aa: CASSLGNSGGPRSTDTQYF
clone_size: NA; v_call: TRBV30; j_call: TRBJ1-3; d_call: TRBD1; cdr3_nt: TGTGCCTGGAGTGTCTTGGGACAGGGGCGATACTCTGGAAACACCATATATTTT; cdr3_aa: CAWSVLGQGRYSGNTIYF
clone_size: NA; v_call: TRBV28; j_call: TRBJ2-7; d_call: TRBD2; cdr3_nt: TGTGCCAGCAGTTTTCGGCTTACTAGCGCGACTTCCTACGAGCAGTACTTC; cdr3_aa: CASSFRLTSATSYEQYF
clone_size: NA; v_call: TRBV7-2; j_call: TRBJ2-1; d_call: NA; cdr3_nt: TGTGCCAGCAGCTTAGTCGTAGGCCTTAGTAGGGGAGAGCAGTTCTTC; cdr3_aa: CASSLVVGLSRGEQFF
clone_size: NA; v_call: TRBV27; j_call: TRBJ2-3; d_call: TRBD1; cdr3_nt: TGTGCCAGCAAGCACAGGGGGCTTATAGATACGCAGTATTTT; cdr3_aa: CASKHRGLIDTQYF
clone_size: once; v_call: TRBV5-6; j_call: TRBJ2-7; d_call: TRBD1; cdr3_nt: TGTGCCAGCAGCTTATCCGCTCTGGGACAGGACAACGAGCAGTACTTC; cdr3_aa: CASSLSALGQDNEQYF
clone_size: once; v_call: TRBV7-6; j_call: TRBJ2-7; d_call: NA; cdr3_nt: TGTGCCAGCAGCTTAGCCACTCCATCCGGGATCTCCTACGAGCAGTACTTC; cdr3_aa: CASSLATPSGISYEQYF
clone_size: once; v_call: TRBV19; j_call: TRBJ2-2; d_call: NA; cdr3_nt: TGTGCCAGTAGTATTCAGACGAACACCGGGGAGCTGTTTTTT; cdr3_aa: CASSIQTNTGELFF
clone_size: NA; v_call: TRBV30; j_call: TRBJ2-1; d_call: NA; cdr3_nt: TGTGCCTGGAATCCGGACCCGGTTCAGAATGAGCAGTTCTTC; cdr3_aa: CAWNPDPVQNEQFF
clone_size: NA; v_call: TRBV6-1; j_call: TRBJ2-7; d_call: NA; cdr3_nt: TGTGCCAGCAGAGTCCGGGACACTAGGTCCTACGAGCAGTACTTC; cdr3_aa: CASRVRDTRSYEQYF
clone_size: NA; v_call: TRBV7-2; j_call: TRBJ1-1; d_call: NA; cdr3_nt: TGTGCCAGCAGCTTGGGGGTCGGGACGGGTGAAGCTTTCTTT; cdr3_aa: CASSLGVGTGEAFF
clone_size: NA; v_call: TRBV6-1; j_call: TRBJ1-2; d_call: NA; cdr3_nt: TGTGCCAGCGCGCTAGGTGGTATCTCTGGCTACACCTTC; cdr3_aa: CASALGGISGYTF
clone_size: NA; v_call: TRBV18; j_call: TRBJ1-4; d_call: NA; cdr3_nt: TGTGCCAGCTCACCAGCGGGGACCACGCCTAATGAAAAACTGTTTTTT; cdr3_aa: CASSPAGTTPNEKLFF
clone_size: NA; v_call: TRBV28; j_call: TRBJ1-5; d_call: NA; cdr3_nt: TGTGCCAGCAGTTTCGTCAGGGGAGATAATCAGCCCCAGCATTTT; cdr3_aa: CASSFVRGDNQPQHF
clone_size: NA; v_call: TRBV5-4; j_call: TRBJ1-2; d_call: TRBD1; cdr3_nt: TGTGCCAGCAGCTTGGGAGGGTCAACAGGGGGGAATGGCTACACCTTC; cdr3_aa: CASSLGGSTGGNGYTF
clone_size: many; v_call: TRBV4-1; j_call: TRBJ1-2; d_call: NA; cdr3_nt: TGCGCCAGCAGCCAAGATCTGGGACGGCGGTATGGCTACACCTTC; cdr3_aa: CASSQDLGRRYGYTF
clone_size: NA; v_call: TRBV7-3; j_call: TRBJ2-1; d_call: NA; cdr3_nt: TGTGCCAGCAGCCCGTTAACGAGTGCCGGTGAGCAGTTCTTC; cdr3_aa: CASSPLTSAGEQFF
clone_size: NA; v_call: TRBV29-1; j_call: TRBJ2-7; d_call: NA; cdr3_nt: TGCAGCGTCACCCCCCCCGGGGTCAGGAACGAGCAGTACTTC; cdr3_aa: CSVTPPGVRNEQYF
clone_size: NA; v_call: TRBV5-1; j_call: TRBJ2-3; d_call: NA; cdr3_nt: TGCGCCAGCAGCTTGGCCCGCGCTCCAGATACGCAGTATTTT; cdr3_aa: CASSLARAPDTQYF
clone_size: NA; v_call: TRBV28; j_call: TRBJ1-5; d_call: TRBD1; cdr3_nt: TGTGCCAGCGGAGGGACAGCTGGTCAGCCCCAGCATTTT; cdr3_aa: CASGGTAGQPQHF
clone_size: NA; v_call: TRBV5-6; j_call: TRBJ1-3; d_call: NA; cdr3_nt: TGTGCCAGCAGCTTGGAAAGGGGTGGAAACACCATATATTTT; cdr3_aa: CASSLERGGNTIYF
clone_size: NA; v_call: TRBV5-5; j_call: TRBJ2-3; d_call: TRBD2; cdr3_nt: TGTGCCAGCAGCCCTCGGGGACTAGCGCTACCTTCTAGCACAGATACGCAGTATTTT; cdr3_aa: CASSPRGLALPSSTDTQYF
clone_size: NA; v_call: TRBV5-6; j_call: TRBJ1-5; d_call: NA; cdr3_nt: TGTGCCAGCAGCTTGACAGGGAACAATCAGCCCCAGCATTTT; cdr3_aa: CASSLTGNNQPQHF
clone_size: once; v_call: TRBV4-3; j_call: TRBJ2-2; d_call: NA; cdr3_nt: TGCGCCAGCAGCCAGACGACTACTGCCGGGGAGCTGTTTTTT; cdr3_aa: CASSQTTTAGELFF
clone_size: NA; v_call: TRBV18; j_call: TRBJ2-5; d_call: NA; cdr3_nt: TGTGCCAGCTCACCGAATAGAGAAGAGACCCAGTACTTC; cdr3_aa: CASSPNREETQYF
clone_size: NA; v_call: TRBV18; j_call: TRBJ2-7; d_call: TRBD1; cdr3_nt: TGTGCCAGCTCAGAGAACGGACAGGGGGTTCACGAGCAGTACTTC; cdr3_aa: CASSENGQGVHEQYF
clone_size: once; v_call: TRBV5-4; j_call: TRBJ1-1; d_call: NA; cdr3_nt: TGTGCCAGCAGAGCTTCTAAGGGCACTGAAGCTTTCTTT; cdr3_aa: CASRASKGTEAFF
clone_size: NA; v_call: TRBV19; j_call: TRBJ2-7; d_call: NA; cdr3_nt: TGTGCCAGTAGCCCGGCGAGAGGGTACGAGCAGTACTTC; cdr3_aa: CASSPARGYEQYF
clone_size: few; v_call: TRBV6-5; j_call: TRBJ1-2; d_call: TRBD1; cdr3_nt: TGTGCCAGCAGTCTTGACAGGGTCGGTGGCTACACCTTC; cdr3_aa: CASSLDRVGGYTF
clone_size: NA; v_call: TRBV7-2; j_call: TRBJ1-4; d_call: NA; cdr3_nt: TGTGCCAGCAGCCTACTGGGGGGGCGAACTAATGAAAAACTGTTTTTT; cdr3_aa: CASSLLGGRTNEKLFF
clone_size: few; v_call: TRBV30; j_call: TRBJ1-6; d_call: TRBD1; cdr3_nt: TGTGCCCAAGGGACAGGGAATAATTCACCCCTCCACTTT; cdr3_aa: CAQGTGNNSPLHF
clone_size: NA; v_call: TRBV7-2; j_call: TRBJ1-1; d_call: NA; cdr3_nt: TGTGCCAGCAGCTGGGAACTGAACACTGAAGCTTTCTTT; cdr3_aa: CASSWELNTEAFF
clone_size: NA; v_call: TRBV7-2; j_call: TRBJ1-1; d_call: NA; cdr3_nt: TGTGCCAGCAGCTTAGGGGTGGACAGGAACACTGAAGCTTTCTTT; cdr3_aa: CASSLGVDRNTEAFF